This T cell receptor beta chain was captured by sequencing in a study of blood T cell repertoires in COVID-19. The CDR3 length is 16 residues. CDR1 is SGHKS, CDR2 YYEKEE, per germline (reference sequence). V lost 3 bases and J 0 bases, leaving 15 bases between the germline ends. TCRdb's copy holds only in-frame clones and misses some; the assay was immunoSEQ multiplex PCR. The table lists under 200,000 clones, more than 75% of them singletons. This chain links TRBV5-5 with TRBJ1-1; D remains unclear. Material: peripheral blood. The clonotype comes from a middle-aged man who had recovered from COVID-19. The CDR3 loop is CASSSGVGVMNTEAFF. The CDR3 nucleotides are TGTGCCAGCAGCTCCGGGGTGGGAGTTATGAACACTGAAGCTTTCTTT.